This is a list of T cell receptor beta chains from one sample in a study of shared clonotypes between healthy human individuals. This table comes from immunoSEQ multiplex PCR, and its TCRdb copy is limited to in-frame clones, with some not included. The profile shows about 1.4 million clones, roughly 96% of them singletons. The specimen sequenced was naive CD4+ T cells sorted from blood. These receptors were collected from a man aged 25-45 years in good health. CDR3s include the opening cysteine and the closing phenylalanine or tryptophan. D genes are given only for firm matches. A row's size may be missing; if present it is once, few, many or a size class.

15,TRBJ2-3,-,TRBV7-9,-,CASSLGVVGPDTQYF,TGTGCCAGCAGCTTAGGTGTAGTGGGGCCAGATACGCAGTATTTT
15,TRBJ1-5,-,TRBV5-8,-,CASSKGGRSNQPQHF,TGTGCCAGCAGCAAGGGAGGTAGGAGCAATCAGCCCCAGCATTTT
15,TRBJ2-5,-,TRBV5-4,TRBD2,CASSLAAGEGETQYF,TGTGCCAGCAGCTTGGCGGCGGGAGAGGGAGAGACCCAGTACTTC
16,TRBJ2-1,-,TRBV7-8,-,CASSLIRELRYNEQFF,TGTGCCAGCAGCTTAATCCGGGAGTTGAGGTACAATGAGCAGTTCTTC
15,TRBJ2-1,-,TRBV28,-,CASSFAGGAYNEQFF,TGTGCCAGCAGTTTCGCTGGCGGGGCCTACAATGAGCAGTTCTTC
15,TRBJ2-1,-,TRBV19,TRBD2,CASSTLAGPYNEQFF,TGTGCCAGTAGTACACTAGCGGGCCCTTACAATGAGCAGTTCTTC
14,TRBJ2-1,once,TRBV7-2,TRBD2,CASSVSGSLGEQFF,TGTGCCAGCAGCGTCAGCGGGAGTCTGGGGGAGCAGTTCTTC
15,TRBJ2-2,-,TRBV12-5,-,CASGLGQANTGELFF,TGTGCTAGTGGTTTAGGGCAGGCGAACACCGGGGAGCTGTTTTTT
15,TRBJ2-1,-,TRBV7-3,-,CASSPRRTENNEQFF,TGTGCCAGCAGCCCCCGTCGGACAGAGAACAATGAGCAGTTCTTC
17,TRBJ2-1,-,TRBV5-1,TRBD2,CASSMRAGTSGSYEQFF,TGCGCCAGCAGCATGAGGGCGGGGACTAGCGGGAGTTATGAGCAGTTCTTC
15,TRBJ2-7,-,TRBV5-1,-,CASSLVGSSSYEQYF,TGCGCCAGCAGCTTGGTTGGGAGCAGCTCCTACGAGCAGTACTTC
14,TRBJ2-7,once,TRBV2,TRBD2,CASSSGGRILEQYF,TGTGCCAGCAGTTCTGGCGGGAGGATTCTCGAGCAGTACTTC
13,TRBJ1-2,-,TRBV2,-,CASSVFSNYGYTF,TGTGCCAGCAGTGTGTTCAGCAACTATGGCTACACCTTC
14,TRBJ2-7,-,TRBV9,-,CASSATGQSSEQYF,TGTGCCAGCAGCGCGACAGGACAGTCTTCCGAGCAGTACTTC
13,TRBJ2-2,once,TRBV27,-,CASSVNRAGELFF,TGTGCCAGCAGCGTTAACAGGGCCGGGGAGCTGTTTTTT
14,TRBJ1-4,-,TRBV27,-,CASSLWGTNEKLFF,TGTGCCAGCAGTTTATGGGGTACTAATGAAAAACTGTTTTTT
8,TRBJ1-1,-,TRBV6-1,-,CAVTEAFF,TGTGCCGTCACTGAAGCTTTCTTT
16,TRBJ1-5,-,TRBV7-2,-,CASSLGGYGYNQPQHF,TGTGCCAGCAGCTTAGGTGGATACGGTTACAATCAGCCCCAGCATTTT
17,TRBJ2-1,-,TRBV5-1,TRBD1,CASSLGRQGFSYNEQFF,TGCGCCAGCAGCCTAGGGCGACAGGGCTTTTCCTACAATGAGCAGTTCTTC
13,TRBJ2-3,-,TRBV9,-,CASSVVSTDTQYF,TGTGCCAGCAGCGTAGTATCCACAGATACGCAGTATTTT
16,TRBJ2-2,-,TRBV4-2,-,CASSQAFGGNTGELFF,TGTGCCAGCAGCCAAGCGTTCGGAGGGAACACCGGGGAGCTGTTTTTT
13,TRBJ1-2,-,TRBV6-5,-,CASARGTNYGYTF,TGTGCCAGCGCGCGGGGGACTAACTATGGCTACACCTTC
12,TRBJ2-1,-,TRBV18,-,CASSSQYNEQFF,TGTGCCAGCTCATCCCAGTACAATGAGCAGTTCTTC
16,TRBJ2-1,-,TRBV7-3,TRBD2,CASSPRLAGGYNEQFF,TGTGCCAGCAGCCCAAGACTAGCGGGAGGGTACAATGAGCAGTTCTTC
15,TRBJ2-7,-,TRBV14,TRBD2,CASSHAGTRAYEQYF,TGTGCCAGCAGCCACGCCGGGACTAGAGCCTACGAGCAGTACTTC
11,TRBJ2-3,few,TRBV5-1,-,CASSFADTQYF,TGCGCCAGCAGCTTTGCAGATACGCAGTATTTT
14,TRBJ1-5,once,TRBV25-1,-,CASSLLGSNQPQHF,TGTGCCAGCAGTCTGTTAGGCAGTAATCAGCCCCAGCATTTT
15,TRBJ2-6,-,TRBV28,-,CASSFSGTGANVLTF,TGTGCCAGCAGTTTTTCGGGGACTGGGGCCAACGTCCTGACTTTC
14,TRBJ2-6,-,TRBV5-1,-,CASTQGTGANVLTF,TGCGCCAGCACCCAGGGAACTGGGGCCAACGTCCTGACTTTC
15,TRBJ2-1,-,TRBV18,TRBD2,CASSPREYIGNEQFF,TGTGCCAGCTCACCGCGGGAGTACATCGGGAATGAGCAGTTCTTC
15,TRBJ2-1,once,TRBV27,-,CASSLKQAAYNEQFF,TGTGCCAGCAGTTTAAAGCAGGCCGCCTACAATGAGCAGTTCTTC
13,TRBJ2-1,-,TRBV28,-,CASSPPFYNEQFF,TGTGCCAGCAGTCCACCTTTTTACAATGAGCAGTTCTTC
14,TRBJ2-7,-,TRBV5-6,-,CASSLGLASYEQYF,TGTGCCAGCAGCTTGGGTCTTGCCTCCTACGAGCAGTACTTC
15,TRBJ1-5,-,TRBV6-5,-,CASKAGGRGNQPQHF,TGTGCCAGCAAAGCCGGGGGTAGGGGCAATCAGCCCCAGCATTTT
17,TRBJ2-7,-,TRBV15,-,CATSRDFPQGSSYEQYF,TGTGCCACCAGCAGAGATTTTCCCCAGGGTTCAAGCTACGAGCAGTACTTC
14,TRBJ1-5,-,TRBV28,-,CASSLGQRIKPQHF,TGTGCCAGCAGTTTAGGACAGAGAATAAAGCCCCAGCATTTT
14,TRBJ2-7,once,TRBV5-1,-,CASSLTAGLYEQYF,TGCGCCAGCAGCTTGACAGCAGGGTTATACGAGCAGTACTTC
15,TRBJ2-7,-,TRBV6-6,TRBD2,CASRHRLASVGEQYF,TGTGCCAGCAGGCACAGACTAGCCTCAGTGGGAGAGCAGTACTTC
16,TRBJ2-1,-,TRBV5-1,TRBD2,CASSFTGGSSYNEQFF,TGCGCCAGCAGCTTTACCGGGGGGAGCTCCTACAATGAGCAGTTCTTC
14,TRBJ2-7,-,TRBV5-4,-,CASRPRDKAYEQYF,TGTGCCAGCAGACCCCGGGACAAGGCCTACGAGCAGTACTTC
16,TRBJ2-7,-,TRBV5-1,-,CASSLVALGSSYEQYF,TGCGCCAGCAGCTTGGTTGCTCTGGGAAGCTCCTACGAGCAGTACTTC
14,TRBJ1-4,-,TRBV29-1,TRBD1,CSVGRTGVNEKLFF,TGCAGCGTTGGTCGGACAGGAGTAAATGAAAAACTGTTTTTT